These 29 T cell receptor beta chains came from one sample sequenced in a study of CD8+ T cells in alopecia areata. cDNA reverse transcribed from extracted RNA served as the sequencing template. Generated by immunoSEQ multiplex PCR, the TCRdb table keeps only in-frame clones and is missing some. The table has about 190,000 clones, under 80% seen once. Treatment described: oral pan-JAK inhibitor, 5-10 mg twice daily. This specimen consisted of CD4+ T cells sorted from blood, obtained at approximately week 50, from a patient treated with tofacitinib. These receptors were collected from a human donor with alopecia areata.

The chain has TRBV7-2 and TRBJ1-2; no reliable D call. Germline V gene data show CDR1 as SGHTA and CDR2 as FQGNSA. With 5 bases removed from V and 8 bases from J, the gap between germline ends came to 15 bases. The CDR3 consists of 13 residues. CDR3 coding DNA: TGTGCCAGCAGCATTGCCAACTTGAACGGCTACACCTTC. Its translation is CASSIANLNGYTF.

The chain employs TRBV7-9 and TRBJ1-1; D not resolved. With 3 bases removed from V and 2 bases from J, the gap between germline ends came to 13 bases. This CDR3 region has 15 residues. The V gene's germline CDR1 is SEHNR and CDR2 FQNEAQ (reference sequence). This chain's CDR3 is CASSFAATLNTEAFF. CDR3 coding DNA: TGTGCCAGCAGCTTTGCTGCCACATTAAACACTGAAGCTTTCTTT.

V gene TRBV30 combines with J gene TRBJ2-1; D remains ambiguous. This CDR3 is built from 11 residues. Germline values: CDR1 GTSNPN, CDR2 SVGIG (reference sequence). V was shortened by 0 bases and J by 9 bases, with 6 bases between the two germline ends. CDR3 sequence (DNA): TGTGCCTGGAGTGTAATGGCTGAGCAGTTCTTC. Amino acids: CAWSVMAEQFF.

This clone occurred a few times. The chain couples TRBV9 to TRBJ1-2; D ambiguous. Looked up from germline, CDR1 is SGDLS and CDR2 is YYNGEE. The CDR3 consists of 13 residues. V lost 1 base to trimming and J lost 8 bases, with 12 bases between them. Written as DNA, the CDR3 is TGTGCCAGCAGCGTATCTGGGCTGGGCGGCTACACCTTC. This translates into CASSVSGLGGYTF.

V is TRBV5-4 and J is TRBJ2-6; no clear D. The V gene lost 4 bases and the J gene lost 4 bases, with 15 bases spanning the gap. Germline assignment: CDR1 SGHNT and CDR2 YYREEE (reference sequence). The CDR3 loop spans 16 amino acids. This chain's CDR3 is CASSPPAASGANVLTF. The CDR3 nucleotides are TGTGCCAGCAGCCCCCCCGCCGCGTCCGGGGCCAACGTCCTGACTTTC.

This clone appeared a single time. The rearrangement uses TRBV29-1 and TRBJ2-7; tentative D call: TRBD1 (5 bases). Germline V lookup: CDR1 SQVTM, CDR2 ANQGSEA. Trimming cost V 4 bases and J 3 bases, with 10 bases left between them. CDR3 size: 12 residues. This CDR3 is CSVGRTNYEQYF. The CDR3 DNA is TGCAGCGTTGGAAGGACAAACTACGAGCAGTACTTC.

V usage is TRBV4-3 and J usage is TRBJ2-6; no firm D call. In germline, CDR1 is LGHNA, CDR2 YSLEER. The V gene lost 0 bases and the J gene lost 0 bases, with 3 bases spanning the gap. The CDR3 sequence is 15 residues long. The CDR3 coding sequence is TGCGCCAGCAGCCAAGAGGACTCTGGGGCCAACGTCCTGACTTTC. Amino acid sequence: CASSQEDSGANVLTF.

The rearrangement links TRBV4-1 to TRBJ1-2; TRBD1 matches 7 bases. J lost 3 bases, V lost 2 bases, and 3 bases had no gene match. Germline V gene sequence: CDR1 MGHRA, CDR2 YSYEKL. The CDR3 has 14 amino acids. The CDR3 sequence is CASSQMGQYYGYTF. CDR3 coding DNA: TGCGCCAGCAGCCAAATGGGACAGTACTATGGCTACACCTTC.

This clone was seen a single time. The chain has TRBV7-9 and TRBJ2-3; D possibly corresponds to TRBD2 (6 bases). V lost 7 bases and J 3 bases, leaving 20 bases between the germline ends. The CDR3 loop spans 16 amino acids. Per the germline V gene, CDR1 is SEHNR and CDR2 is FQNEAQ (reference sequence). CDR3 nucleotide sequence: TGTGCCAGCACCACCTGGAGGGCCGGTAATACAGATACGCAGTATTTT. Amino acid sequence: CASTTWRAGNTDTQYF.

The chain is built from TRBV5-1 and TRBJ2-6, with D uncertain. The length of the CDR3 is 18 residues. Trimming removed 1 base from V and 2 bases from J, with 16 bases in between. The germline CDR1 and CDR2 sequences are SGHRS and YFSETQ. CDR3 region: CASSLNGLITPGANVLTF. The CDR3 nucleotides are TGCGCCAGCAGCTTGAACGGCCTCATAACCCCTGGGGCCAACGTCCTGACTTTC.

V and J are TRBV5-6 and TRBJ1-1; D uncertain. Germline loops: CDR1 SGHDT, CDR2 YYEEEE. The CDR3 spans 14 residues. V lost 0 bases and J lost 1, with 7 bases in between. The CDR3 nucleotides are TGTGCCAGCAGCTTGGAAAGGGCGAACACTGAAGCTTTCTTT. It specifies CASSLERANTEAFF.

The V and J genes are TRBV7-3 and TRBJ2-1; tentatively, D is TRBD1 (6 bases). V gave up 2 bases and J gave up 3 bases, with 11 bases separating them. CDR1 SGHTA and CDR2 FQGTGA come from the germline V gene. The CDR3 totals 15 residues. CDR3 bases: TGTGCCAGCAGCTTAGACAGGATAAACTACAATGAGCAGTTCTTC. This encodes CASSLDRINYNEQFF.

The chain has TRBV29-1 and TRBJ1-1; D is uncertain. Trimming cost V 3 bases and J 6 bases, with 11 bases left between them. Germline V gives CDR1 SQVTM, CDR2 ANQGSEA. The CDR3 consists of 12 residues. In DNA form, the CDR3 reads TGCAGCGTTGAGGTTGGACCGCCTGAAGCTTTCTTT. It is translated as CSVEVGPPEAFF.

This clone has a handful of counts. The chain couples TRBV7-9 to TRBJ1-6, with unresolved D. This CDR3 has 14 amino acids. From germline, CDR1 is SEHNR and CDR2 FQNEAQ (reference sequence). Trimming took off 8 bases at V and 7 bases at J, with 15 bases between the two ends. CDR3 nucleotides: TGTGCCAGCGGTTCGGCAGCCGAAAATTCACCCCTCCACTTT. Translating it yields CASGSAAENSPLHF.

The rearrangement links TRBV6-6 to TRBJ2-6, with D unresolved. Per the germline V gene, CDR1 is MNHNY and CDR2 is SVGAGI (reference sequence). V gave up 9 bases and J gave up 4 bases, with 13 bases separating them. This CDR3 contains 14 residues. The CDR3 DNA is TGTGCCAGTTTGGTCCACCCCGGGGCCAACGTCCTGACTTTC. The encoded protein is CASLVHPGANVLTF.

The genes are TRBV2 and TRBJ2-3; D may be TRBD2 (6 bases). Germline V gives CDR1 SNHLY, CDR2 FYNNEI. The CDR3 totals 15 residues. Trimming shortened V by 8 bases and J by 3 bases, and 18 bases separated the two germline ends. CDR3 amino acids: CASSRRGGNTDTQYF. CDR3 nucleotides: TGTGCCAGCTCCCGTAGGGGCGGGAATACAGATACGCAGTATTTT.

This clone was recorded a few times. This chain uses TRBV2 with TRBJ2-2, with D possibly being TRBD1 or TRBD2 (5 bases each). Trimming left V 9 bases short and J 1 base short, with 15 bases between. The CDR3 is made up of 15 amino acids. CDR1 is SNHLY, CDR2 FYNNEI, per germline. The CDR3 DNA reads TGTGCCAGTAAATCCGGGACGGTGAACACCGGGGAGCTGTTTTTT. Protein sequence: CASKSGTVNTGELFF.

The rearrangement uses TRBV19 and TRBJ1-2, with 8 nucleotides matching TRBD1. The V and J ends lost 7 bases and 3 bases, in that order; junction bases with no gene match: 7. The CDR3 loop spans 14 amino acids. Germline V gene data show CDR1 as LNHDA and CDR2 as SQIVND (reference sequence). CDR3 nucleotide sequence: TGTGCCAGTACCCTCAGGGGGCTTGACTATGGCTACACCTTC. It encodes CASTLRGLDYGYTF. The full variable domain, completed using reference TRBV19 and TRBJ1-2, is DGGITQSPKYLFRKEGQNVTLSCEQNLNHDAMYWYRQDPGQGLRLIYYSQIVNDFQKGDIAEGYSVSREKKESFPLTVTSAQKNPTAFYLCASTLRGLDYGYTFGSGTRLTVV.

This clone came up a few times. Here the CDR3 reads CSVGGPSYEQYF. The CDR3 coding sequence is TGCAGCGTTGGGGGTCCGAGCTACGAGCAGTACTTC. This chain connects TRBV29-1 to TRBJ2-7; D not resolved. Trimming removed 4 bases at V and 3 bases at J, with 10 bases between. This CDR3 is built from 12 residues. CDR1 SQVTM and CDR2 ANQGSEA come from the germline V gene.

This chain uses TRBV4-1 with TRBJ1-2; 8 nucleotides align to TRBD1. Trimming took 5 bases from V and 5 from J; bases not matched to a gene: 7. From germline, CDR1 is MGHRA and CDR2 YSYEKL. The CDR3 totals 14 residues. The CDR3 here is CASSLTGEAYGYTF. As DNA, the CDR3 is TGCGCCAGCAGCTTGACAGGGGAGGCTTATGGCTACACCTTC.

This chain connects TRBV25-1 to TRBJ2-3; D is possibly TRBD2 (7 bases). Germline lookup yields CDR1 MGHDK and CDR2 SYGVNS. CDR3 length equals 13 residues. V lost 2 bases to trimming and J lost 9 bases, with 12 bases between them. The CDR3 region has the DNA TGTGCCAGCAGTGAAGGGGGAGGGGGGACGCAGTATTTT. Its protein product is CASSEGGGGTQYF.

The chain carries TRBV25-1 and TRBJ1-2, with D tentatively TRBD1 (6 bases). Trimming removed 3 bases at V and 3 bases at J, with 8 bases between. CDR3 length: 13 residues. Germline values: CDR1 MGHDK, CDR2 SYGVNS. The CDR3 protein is CASSDRGDYGYTF. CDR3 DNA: TGTGCCAGCAGTGACAGGGGCGACTATGGCTACACCTTC.

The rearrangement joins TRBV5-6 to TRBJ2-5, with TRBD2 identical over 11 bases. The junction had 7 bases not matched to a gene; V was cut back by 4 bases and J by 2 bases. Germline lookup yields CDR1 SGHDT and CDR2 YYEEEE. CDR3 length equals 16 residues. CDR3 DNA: TGTGCCAGCAGCCCGTCTAGCGGGGGGATACAAGAGACCCAGTACTTC. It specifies CASSPSSGGIQETQYF.

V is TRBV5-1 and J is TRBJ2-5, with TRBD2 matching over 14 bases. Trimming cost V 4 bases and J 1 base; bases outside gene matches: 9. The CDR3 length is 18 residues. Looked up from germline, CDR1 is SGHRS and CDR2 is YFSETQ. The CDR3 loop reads CASSGGLAGGHVQETQYF. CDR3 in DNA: TGCGCCAGCAGCGGTGGACTAGCGGGGGGCCATGTCCAAGAGACCCAGTACTTC.

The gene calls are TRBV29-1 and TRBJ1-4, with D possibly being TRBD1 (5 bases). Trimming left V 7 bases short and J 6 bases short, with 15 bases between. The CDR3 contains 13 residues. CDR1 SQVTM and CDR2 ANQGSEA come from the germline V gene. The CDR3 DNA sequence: TGCAGCGCTTCGACCGGGACTCATGAAAAACTGTTTTTT. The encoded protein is CSASTGTHEKLFF.

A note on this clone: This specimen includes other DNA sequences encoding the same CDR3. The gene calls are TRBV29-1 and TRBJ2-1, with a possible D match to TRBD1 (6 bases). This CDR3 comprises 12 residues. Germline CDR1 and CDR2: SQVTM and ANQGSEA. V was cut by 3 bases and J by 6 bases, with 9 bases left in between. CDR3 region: CSVDRGGNEQFF. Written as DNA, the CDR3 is TGCAGCGTTGACAGGGGTGGCAATGAGCAGTTCTTC.

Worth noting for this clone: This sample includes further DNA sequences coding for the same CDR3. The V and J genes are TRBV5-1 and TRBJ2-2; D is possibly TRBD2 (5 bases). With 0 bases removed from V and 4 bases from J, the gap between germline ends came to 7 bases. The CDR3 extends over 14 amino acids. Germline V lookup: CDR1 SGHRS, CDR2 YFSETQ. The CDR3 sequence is CASSLVRGTGELFF. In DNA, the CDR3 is TGCGCCAGCAGCTTGGTTCGGGGCACCGGGGAGCTGTTTTTT.

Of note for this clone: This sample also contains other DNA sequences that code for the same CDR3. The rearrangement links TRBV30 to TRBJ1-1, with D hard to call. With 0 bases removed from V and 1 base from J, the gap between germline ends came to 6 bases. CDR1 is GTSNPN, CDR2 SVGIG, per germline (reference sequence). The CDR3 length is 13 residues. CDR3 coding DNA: TGTGCCTGGAGTGTACGCGGGAACACTGAAGCTTTCTTT. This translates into CAWSVRGNTEAFF. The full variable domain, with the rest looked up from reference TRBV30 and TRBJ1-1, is SQTIHQWPATLVQPVGSPLSLECTVEGTSNPNLYWYRQAAGRGLQLLFYSVGIGQISSEVPQNLSASRPQDRQFILSSKKLLLSDSGFYLCAWSVRGNTEAFFGQGTRLTVV.

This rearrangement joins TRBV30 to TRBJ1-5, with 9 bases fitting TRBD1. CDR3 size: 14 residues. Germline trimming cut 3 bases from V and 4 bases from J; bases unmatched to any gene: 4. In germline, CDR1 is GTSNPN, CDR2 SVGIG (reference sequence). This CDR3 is CAWSLGTGNQPQHF. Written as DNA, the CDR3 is TGTGCCTGGAGCCTAGGGACAGGGAATCAGCCCCAGCATTTT.